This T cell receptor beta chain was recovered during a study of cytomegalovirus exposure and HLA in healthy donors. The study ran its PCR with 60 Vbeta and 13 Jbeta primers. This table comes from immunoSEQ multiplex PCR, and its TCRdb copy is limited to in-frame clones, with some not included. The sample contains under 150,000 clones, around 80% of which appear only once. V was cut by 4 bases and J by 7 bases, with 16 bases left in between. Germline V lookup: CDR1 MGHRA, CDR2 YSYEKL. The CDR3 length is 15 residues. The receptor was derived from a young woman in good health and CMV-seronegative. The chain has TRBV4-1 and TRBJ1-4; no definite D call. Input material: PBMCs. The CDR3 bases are TGCGCCAGCAGCCCATTTGATCGGAGGTCTGAAAAACTGTTTTTT. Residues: CASSPFDRRSEKLFF.